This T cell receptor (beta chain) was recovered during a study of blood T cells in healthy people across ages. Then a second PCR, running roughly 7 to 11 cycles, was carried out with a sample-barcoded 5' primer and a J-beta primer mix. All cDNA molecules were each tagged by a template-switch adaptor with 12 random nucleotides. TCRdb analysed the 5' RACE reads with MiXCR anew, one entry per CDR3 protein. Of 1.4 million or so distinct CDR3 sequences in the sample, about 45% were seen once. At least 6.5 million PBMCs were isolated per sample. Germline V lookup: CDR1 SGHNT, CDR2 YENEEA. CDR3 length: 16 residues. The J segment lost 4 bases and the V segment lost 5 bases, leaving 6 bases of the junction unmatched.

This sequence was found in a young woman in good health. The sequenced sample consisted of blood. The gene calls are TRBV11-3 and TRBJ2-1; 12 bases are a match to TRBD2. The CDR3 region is CASSERLAGAYNEQFF. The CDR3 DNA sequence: TGTGCCAGCAGCGAAAGACTAGCGGGGGCTTACAATGAGCAGTTCTTC.